This T cell receptor beta chain stems from a study of spatial heterogeneity in lung cancer. The study's findings and limits: Tumor mutation counts were tracked by expanded intratumoral alpha and beta TCR counts.

The CDR3 consists of 14 residues. The V gene end was trimmed by 2 bases and the J gene end by 4 bases; junction bases not matched to a gene: 4. Germline CDR1 is SGHTA and CDR2 is FQGTGA. The sample's time point: sample taken at primary tumor resection. TCRdb re-called the 5' RACE reads through MiXCR, storing one row per CDR3 protein. This sample has about 13,000 distinct CDR3 sequences, with approximately 4.8% found just once. This clonotype was detected only a few times. As yet, its antigen is unknown. The input for sequencing was lung tumor tissue, taken at surgery. The genes are TRBV7-3 and TRBJ1-1; 7 bases line up with TRBD1. The clonotype comes from a male donor with early-stage non-small cell lung cancer. In DNA form, the CDR3 reads TGTGCCAGCAGCTTAGAACAGGGGAGCACTGAAGCTTTCTTT. Protein sequence: CASSLEQGSTEAFF.